This note documents a single TCR beta chain sequence. What it binds is unknown. Sequencing of TCR beta was undertaken in CD8+ and CD4+ T cells derived from blood. The multiple sclerosis controls comprised treatment-naive patients whose relapsing-remitting disease was stable or active. This specimen comes from a study of CD8 T cells in Susac syndrome. Overall study findings and caveats: The relatively small number of individuals in the TCR sequencing and HLA analysis was acknowledged by the study.

Germline-derived CDR1 and CDR2 are LNHDA and SQIVND (reference sequence). This CDR3 is built from 14 residues. V lost 1 base and J 7 bases, leaving 11 bases between the germline ends. Reverse transcription used about 0.45 to 1 ug RNA and random hexamers. TCRdb reprocessed the immunoSEQ multiplex PCR reads with MiXCR, giving one entry per CDR3 protein. The repertoire has about 200,000 distinct CDR3 sequences, over 90% of them found once; the top ten carry 0.082%. Specimen: CD4+ T cells from PBMCs. The chain uses TRBV19 and TRBJ1-5; TRBD1 is a possible D gene (5 bases). The receptor was derived from a human donor with multiple sclerosis. The CDR3 region has the DNA TGTGCCAGTAGTATAGGTAGACAGTACCAGCCCCAGCATTTT. As protein: CASSIGRQYQPQHF.